A single sample is the source of the 3 T cell receptor beta chains below, sequenced in a study of OX40 agonist ivuxolimab in advanced cancers. TCRdb's table, derived via immunoSEQ multiplex PCR, lists solely in-frame clones and lacks some. Of about 31,000 clones listed, 80% to 90% are singletons. The specimen was CD4+ or CD8+ T cells sorted from blood, collected in a trial of the OX40 agonist ivuxolimab. Receptors originate from an adult with an advanced solid tumor such as melanoma, head and neck, liver or kidney cancer.

This sequence joins TRBV2 and TRBJ2-1, with TRBD1 matching 9 bases. The CDR3 has 13 residues. CDR1 is SNHLY, CDR2 FYNNEI, per germline. After removal of 8 bases from V and 10 bases from J, the junction contained 9 bases not matched to a gene. The CDR3 here is CASRDRVLFEQFF. DNA of the CDR3: TGTGCCAGCCGGGACAGGGTTTTGTTCGAGCAGTTCTTC.

The chain employs TRBV28 and TRBJ1-3; D is unresolved. The CDR3 totals 13 residues. Trimming cost V 3 bases and J 0 bases, with 3 bases left between them. Per germline, CDR1 MDHEN and CDR2 SYDVKM. The CDR3 DNA reads as TGTGCCAGCAGTTTTGACTCTGGAAACACCATATATTTT. Amino acids: CASSFDSGNTIYF.

The V and J genes are TRBV27 and TRBJ2-1, with unresolved D. Trimming cost V 4 bases and J 2 bases, with 15 bases left between them. Germline V gives CDR1 MNHEY, CDR2 SMNVEV (reference sequence). This CDR3 has 16 amino acids. For the CDR3, the DNA is TGTGCCAGCAGTTCTTTTGTGCGGAAAACCTACAATGAGCAGTTCTTC. Translating it yields CASSSFVRKTYNEQFF.